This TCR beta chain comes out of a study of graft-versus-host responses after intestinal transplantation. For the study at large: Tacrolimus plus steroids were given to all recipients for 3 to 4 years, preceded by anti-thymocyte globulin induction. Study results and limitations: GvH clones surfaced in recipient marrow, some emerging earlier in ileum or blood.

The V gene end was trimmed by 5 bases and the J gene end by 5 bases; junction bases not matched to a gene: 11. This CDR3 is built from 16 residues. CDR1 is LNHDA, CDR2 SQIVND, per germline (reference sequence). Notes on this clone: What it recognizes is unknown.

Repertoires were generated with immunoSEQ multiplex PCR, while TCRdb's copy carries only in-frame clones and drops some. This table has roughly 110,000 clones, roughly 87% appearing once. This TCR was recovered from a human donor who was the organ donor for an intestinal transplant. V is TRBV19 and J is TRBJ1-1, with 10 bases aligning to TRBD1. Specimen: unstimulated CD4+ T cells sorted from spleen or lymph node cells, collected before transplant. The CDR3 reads CASSARDRGPGTEAFF. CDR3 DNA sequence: TGTGCCAGTAGTGCCCGGGACAGGGGCCCGGGGACTGAAGCTTTCTTT.